The 8 T cell receptor beta chains presented below share a single source sample, sequenced in a study of CXCR3-negative and CXCR3-positive naive CD8 T cells. 5' RACE with UMI labels generated the TRB cDNA libraries. From the 5' RACE reads, TCRdb lists one entry per CDR3 protein and no DNA. The table lists under 50,000 distinct CDR3 sequences, with approximately 2.5% in the top ten. The sequencing sample was made of naive CXCR3- CD8+ T cells from blood. This sample's subset: CD45RO-CCR7+CD27+CD95- naive CD8+ T cells lacking CXCR3 (TNR3-). The receptors were gathered from a human donor in good health. Some clones in this sample may be carry-over from other donors' samples.

The chain employs TRBV6-6 and TRBJ1-1. CDR1 is MNHNY, CDR2 SVGAGI, per germline (reference sequence). The CDR3 spans 15 residues. CDR3 loop: CASSYTSGGRTEAFF.

The chain employs TRBV1 and TRBJ2-2. TRBV1 represents a pseudogene. The CDR3 runs to 14 residues. The CDR3 protein is CTSSHFDLLGELFF.

The CDR3 protein is CASSFRHGSYEQYF. The chain couples TRBV7-6 to TRBJ2-5. The CDR3 is 14 amino acids. Germline CDR1 SGHVS, CDR2 FNYEAQ.

The chain combines TRBV6-5 with TRBJ2-7; TCRdb's assignment of TRBD1 cannot be checked, as there is no DNA. CDR1 MNHEY and CDR2 SVGAGI come from the germline V gene. The CDR3 has 13 residues. CDR3 sequence reads: CASSYGAWDEQYF.

The chain links TRBV29-1 to TRBJ2-7; no DNA is available, so the TRBD1 call from TCRdb remains unchecked. Germline V gene data show CDR1 as SQVTM and CDR2 as ANQGSEA. CDR3 size: 11 residues. CDR3 in amino acids: CSVTGGGEQYF.

This chain uses TRBV29-1 with TRBJ2-3. This CDR3 contains 15 residues. In germline, CDR1 is SQVTM, CDR2 ANQGSEA. The CDR3 is CSVEGMITGTDTQYF.

The genes are TRBV28 and TRBJ2-7. The germline V gene has CDR1 MDHEN and CDR2 SYDVKM. The CDR3 is 12 residues long. CDR3 amino acids: CASSWSQSEQYF.

J is TRBJ1-4 and V is TRBV28. Germline CDR1 reads MDHEN; CDR2 reads SYDVKM. CDR3 length equals 14 residues. The CDR3 region is CASTPLGEEKKLFF.